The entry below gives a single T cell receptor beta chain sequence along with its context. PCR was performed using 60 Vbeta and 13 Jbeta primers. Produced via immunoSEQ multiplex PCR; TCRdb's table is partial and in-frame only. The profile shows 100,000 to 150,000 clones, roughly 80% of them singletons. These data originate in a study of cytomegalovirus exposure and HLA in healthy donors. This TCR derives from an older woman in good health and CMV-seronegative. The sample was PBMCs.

The CDR3 protein is CASNTDSSSYEQYF. The CDR3 DNA follows: TGTGCCAGCAATACCGACAGTAGCTCCTACGAGCAGTACTTC. The chain joins TRBV2 to TRBJ2-7; tentative D call: TRBD1 (5 bases). Germline V gene data show CDR1 as SNHLY and CDR2 as FYNNEI. The CDR3 contains 14 residues. V was cut by 7 bases and J by 0 bases, with 13 bases left in between.